A single sample is the source of the 10 T cell receptor beta chains below, sequenced in a study of PD-L1 blockade in urothelial cancer. Repertoires were generated with immunoSEQ multiplex PCR, while TCRdb's copy carries only in-frame clones and drops some. The sample carries tens of thousands of clones, approximately 90% recorded once. Regarding time point: peripheral blood 6 weeks after treatment start. This sample comprised PBMCs, obtained around atezolizumab (anti-PD-L1) treatment. The receptors stem from an older woman with urothelial cancer.

The chain is built from TRBV29-1 and TRBJ2-3; tentatively, D is TRBD1 (6 bases). This CDR3 spans 15 amino acids. Germline assignment: CDR1 SQVTM and CDR2 ANQGSEA. With 5 bases removed from V and 1 base from J, the gap between germline ends came to 16 bases. The CDR3 DNA sequence: TGCAGCGTTCTAAAGGCAGGGGTAGGCACAGATACGCAGTATTTT. The encoded protein is CSVLKAGVGTDTQYF.

The chain combines TRBV5-4 with TRBJ2-3; 8 bases are shared with TRBD2. CDR3 length equals 15 residues. The ends lost 4 bases at V and 2 bases at J; junction bases unmatched: 6. Germline V gives CDR1 SGHNT, CDR2 YYREEE (reference sequence). For the CDR3, the DNA is TGTGCCAGCAGCACGGGACTAGTGGTCACAGATACGCAGTATTTT. Translating gives CASSTGLVVTDTQYF.

As to this clone: The sample has other DNA sequences that encode this CDR3 too. The V gene is TRBV5-1, the J gene TRBJ2-2; 14 nucleotides line up with TRBD2. Per germline, CDR1 SGHRS and CDR2 YFSETQ. V shed 0 bases and J 5 bases; nucleotides not matched to a gene: 0. This CDR3 spans 16 amino acids. CDR3: CASSLGLAGGTGELFF. The CDR3 nucleotides are TGCGCCAGCAGCTTGGGACTAGCGGGGGGGACCGGGGAGCTGTTTTTT. Supplemented by reference TRBV5-1 and TRBJ2-2, the full variable domain reads KAGVTQTPRYLIKTRGQQVTLSCSPISGHRSVSWYQQTPGQGLQFLFEYFSETQRNKGNFPGRFSGRQFSNSRSEMNVSTLELGDSALYLCASSLGLAGGTGELFFGEGSRLTVL.

In this sample, this clone turned up once. The rearrangement uses TRBV19 and TRBJ2-7; 8 bases map to TRBD2. The trim removed 6 bases at V and 6 bases at J, leaving 10 bases unmatched. Per the germline V gene, CDR1 is LNHDA and CDR2 is SQIVND (reference sequence). The CDR3 has 14 amino acids. CDR3 protein: CASSLLAESGEQYF. In DNA, the CDR3 is TGTGCCAGTAGCCTACTAGCGGAATCAGGCGAGCAGTACTTC.

The V and J genes are TRBV19 and TRBJ2-4, with D possibly matching TRBD2 (6 bases). The V end lost 3 bases, the J end lost 3 bases, and 24 bases lay between the germline ends. The CDR3 sequence is 19 residues long. CDR1 and CDR2 from the germline V gene are LNHDA and SQIVND (reference sequence). The CDR3: CASSILSGFPRGGKNIQYF. For the CDR3, the DNA is TGTGCCAGTAGTATCCTTAGCGGATTCCCCCGGGGAGGCAAAAACATTCAGTACTTC.

The chain employs TRBV14 and TRBJ2-3; TRBD2 agrees at 9 bases. The CDR3 loop spans 17 amino acids. V was clipped by 0 bases and J by 7 bases; unmatched bases: 11. Germline CDR1 is SGHDN and CDR2 is FVKESK. The CDR3 DNA sequence: TGTGCCAGCAGCCAAGATTACCTAGCGGGAATTGATCATACGCAGTATTTT. Its translation: CASSQDYLAGIDHTQYF. Based on the CDR3 plus reference TRBV14 and TRBJ2-3, the full variable domain is EAGVTQFPSHSVIEKGQTVTLRCDPISGHDNLYWYRRVMGKEIKFLLHFVKESKQDESGMPNNRFLAERTGGTYSTLKVQPAELEDSGVYFCASSQDYLAGIDHTQYFGPGTRLTVL.

The chain has TRBV5-6 and TRBJ2-5, with TRBD1 matching over 7 bases. This CDR3 region has 14 residues. J lost 4 bases, V lost 6 bases, and 9 bases had no gene match. Germline CDR1 and CDR2: SGHDT and YYEEEE. Written as DNA, the CDR3 is TGTGCCAGCACCTATGACAGGGCCCGAGAGACCCAGTACTTC. The encoded protein is CASTYDRARETQYF.

The J gene is TRBJ2-2, the V gene TRBV14, with 7 positions matching TRBD1. V trimming: 1 base; J trimming: 4 bases; junction bases outside the gene matches: 9. The CDR3 sequence is 17 residues long. Germline loops: CDR1 SGHDN, CDR2 FVKESK. CDR3 nucleotides: TGTGCCAGCAGCCAAGGGGTCGGGACAGTGATCACCGGGGAGCTGTTTTTT. As protein: CASSQGVGTVITGELFF.

This clone was seen a few times. This chain uses TRBV10-1 with TRBJ1-1, with D unclear. This CDR3 contains 14 residues. With 6 bases removed from V and 0 bases from J, the gap between germline ends came to 11 bases. The V gene's germline CDR1 is WNHNN and CDR2 SYGVQD (reference sequence). The CDR3 DNA follows: TGCGCCAGCAGGGGCAGTAACATGAACACTGAAGCTTTCTTT. Translating it yields CASRGSNMNTEAFF.

This sequence joins TRBV10-3 and TRBJ1-4; 7 bases agree with TRBD1. CDR1 ENHRY and CDR2 SYGVKD come from the germline V gene. The length of the CDR3 is 14 residues. V shed 6 bases and J 8 bases; nucleotides not matched to a gene: 9. Here the CDR3 reads CAIRAGQWDEKLFF. The CDR3 DNA reads TGTGCCATCAGGGCGGGACAGTGGGACGAAAAACTGTTTTTT.